The 10 T cell receptor beta chains presented below share a single source sample, sequenced in a study of blood T cell repertoires in COVID-19 (dated by TCRdb to about 2020). The library was generated by the immunoSEQ multiplex PCR assay. Here the immuneACCESS table is served through TCRdb, limited to in-frame sequences with V and J called. Missing clones are a known gap in these copies; in checked studies unresolved V genes cover under half, and the rest lacks a known reason. Counted in this sample were some 200,000 clones; about 82% of them appeared once. Approximately 0.97% of the sample lies in the top ten. Material for sequencing was peripheral blood. Receptors were obtained from a man aged 55 to 70 with COVID-19, enrolled during active disease.

The chain couples TRBV27 to TRBJ2-2; TRBD2 is a possible D gene (6 bases). V was pared by 6 bases and J by 5 bases, with 10 bases between. Germline V gene data show CDR1 as MNHEY and CDR2 as SMNVEV (reference sequence). This CDR3 spans 13 amino acids. The CDR3 region is CASSVGGTGELFF. In DNA form, the CDR3 reads TGTGCCAGCAGCGTCGGGGGTACCGGGGAGCTGTTTTTT.

The rearrangement uses TRBV12-3 or TRBV12-4 and TRBJ1-2; perhaps TRBD1 as D (5 bases). The CDR3 spans 12 residues. The V gene lost 6 bases and the J gene lost 8 bases, with 13 bases spanning the gap. CDR3 sequence reads: CASSQGFMGYTF. In nucleotides, the CDR3 is TGTGCCAGCAGCCAGGGTTTTATGGGCTACACCTTC.

The chain couples TRBV7-9 to TRBJ1-3; 7 bases line up with TRBD1. Trimming cost V 7 bases and J 0 bases; bases outside gene matches: 9. The CDR3 is made up of 16 amino acids. The germline V gene has CDR1 SEHNR and CDR2 FQNEAQ (reference sequence). CDR3 residues: CASKPRGLSSGNTIYF. The DNA for the CDR3 is TGTGCCAGCAAACCTAGGGGGCTCAGCTCTGGAAACACCATATATTTT.

The sample holds a few counts of this clone. The rearrangement links TRBV27 to TRBJ2-1, with 9 bases identical to TRBD2. Trimming took 1 base from V and 8 from J; bases not matched to a gene: 6. Germline loops: CDR1 MNHEY, CDR2 SMNVEV (reference sequence). The CDR3 has 15 residues. CDR3 bases: TGTGCCAGCAGTTTATATCCTAGCGGGATTTATGAGCAGTTCTTC. This encodes CASSLYPSGIYEQFF.

The chain employs TRBV11-3 and TRBJ1-1; TRBD1 is a possible D gene (6 bases). The CDR3 contains 14 residues. Germline V lookup: CDR1 SGHNT, CDR2 YENEEA. Trimming stripped 5 bases from V and 1 base from J, with 11 bases between. The DNA for the CDR3 is TGTGCCAGCAGCCCGCGAGGGGGGAACACTGAAGCTTTCTTT. Translation: CASSPRGGNTEAFF.

This sequence joins TRBV4-1 and TRBJ1-4, with 9 bases identical to TRBD1. Germline-derived CDR1 and CDR2 are MGHRA and YSYEKL. The CDR3 consists of 15 residues. The ends lost 0 bases at V and 5 bases at J; junction bases unmatched: 1. The CDR3 DNA sequence: TGCGCCAGCAGCCAAGAGGGGACAGGGAATGAAAAACTGTTTTTT. It specifies CASSQEGTGNEKLFF.

This chain joins TRBV5-1 and TRBJ2-2; possible D gene TRBD1, 6 bases. CDR1 SGHRS and CDR2 YFSETQ come from the germline V gene. Between the trimmed V and J ends, which lost 0 bases and 4 bases, there was a span of 10 bases. The CDR3 runs to 15 residues. The CDR3 bases are TGCGCCAGCAGCTTGGCCGGGACACTCACCGGGGAGCTGTTTTTT. Amino acid sequence: CASSLAGTLTGELFF.

This chain joins TRBV5-8 and TRBJ1-1, with a weak D call TRBD1 (6 bases). The CDR3 is 15 residues long. The V gene's germline CDR1 is SGHTS and CDR2 YDEGEE. V was shortened by 4 bases and J by 3 bases, with 16 bases between the two germline ends. CDR3 DNA sequence: TGTGCCAGCAGCCCCCTGAGGAAGGGGGACACTGAAGCTTTCTTT. Its protein product is CASSPLRKGDTEAFF.

This clone has a handful of counts. This sequence joins TRBV19 and TRBJ1-2; TRBD1 aligns across 8 bases. The V gene end was trimmed by 6 bases and the J gene end by 0 bases; junction bases not matched to a gene: 3. The germline V gene has CDR1 LNHDA and CDR2 SQIVND (reference sequence). The CDR3 is 14 residues long. CDR3 nucleotide sequence: TGTGCCAGTAGCCGGACAGGGACTAACTATGGCTACACCTTC. It translates to CASSRTGTNYGYTF.

The chain combines TRBV21-1 with TRBJ1-1; TRBD1, the D gene given by the table, was not confirmed from the DNA. TRBV21-1 is shown as a pseudogene. The CDR3 covers 14 residues. This CDR3 reads CASSNGQGCTEAFF. The DNA for the CDR3 is TGTGCCAGCAGCAACGGACAGGGATGCACTGAAGCTTTCTTT.